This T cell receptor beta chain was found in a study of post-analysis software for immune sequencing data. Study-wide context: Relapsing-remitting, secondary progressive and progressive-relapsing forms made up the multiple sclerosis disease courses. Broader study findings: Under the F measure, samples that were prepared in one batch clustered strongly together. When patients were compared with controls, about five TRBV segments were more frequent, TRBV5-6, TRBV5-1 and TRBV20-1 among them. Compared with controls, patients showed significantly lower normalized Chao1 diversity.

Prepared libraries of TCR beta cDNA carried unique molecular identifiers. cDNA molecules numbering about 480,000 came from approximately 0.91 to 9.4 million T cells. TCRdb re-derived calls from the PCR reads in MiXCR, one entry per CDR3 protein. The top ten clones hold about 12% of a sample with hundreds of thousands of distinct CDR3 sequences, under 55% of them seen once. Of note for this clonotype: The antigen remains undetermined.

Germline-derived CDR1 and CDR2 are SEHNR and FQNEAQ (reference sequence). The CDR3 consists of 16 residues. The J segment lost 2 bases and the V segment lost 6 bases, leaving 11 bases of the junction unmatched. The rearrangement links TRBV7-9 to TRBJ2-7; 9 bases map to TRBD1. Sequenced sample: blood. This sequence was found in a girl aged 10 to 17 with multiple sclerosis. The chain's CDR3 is CASSSIRDRVTYEQYF. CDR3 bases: TGTGCCAGCAGTTCGATTCGGGACAGGGTGACCTACGAGCAGTACTTC.